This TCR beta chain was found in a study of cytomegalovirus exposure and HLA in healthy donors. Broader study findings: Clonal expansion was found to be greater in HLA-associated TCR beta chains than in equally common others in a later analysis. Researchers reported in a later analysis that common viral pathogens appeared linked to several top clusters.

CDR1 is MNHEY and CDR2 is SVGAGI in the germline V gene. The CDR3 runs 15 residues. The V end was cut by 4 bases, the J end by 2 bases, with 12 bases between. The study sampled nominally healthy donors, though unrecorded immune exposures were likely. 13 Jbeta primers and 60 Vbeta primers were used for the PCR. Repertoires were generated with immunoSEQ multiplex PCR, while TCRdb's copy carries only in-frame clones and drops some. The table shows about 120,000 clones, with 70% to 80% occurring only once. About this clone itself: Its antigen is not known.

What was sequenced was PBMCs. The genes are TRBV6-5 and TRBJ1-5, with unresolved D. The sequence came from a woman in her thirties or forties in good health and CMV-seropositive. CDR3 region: CASSSLQLRNQPQHF. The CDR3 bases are TGTGCCAGCAGTTCGTTACAGCTCCGCAATCAGCCCCAGCATTTT.